This entry lists 14 T cell receptor beta chains sequenced from one sample in a study of PD-1 blockade in classical Hodgkin lymphoma. This table comes from immunoSEQ multiplex PCR, and its TCRdb copy is limited to in-frame clones, with some not included. The table has 40,000 or so clones, about 90% seen once; the top ten hold approximately 8.7%. All patients experienced relapse after autologous stem cell transplantation, and brentuximab vedotin exposure was variable. This specimen consisted of peripheral blood mononuclear cells (PBMCs), obtained at baseline. Receptors originate from a human donor with classical Hodgkin lymphoma.

The chain combines TRBV7-3 with TRBJ1-6; D call uncertain. The V gene's germline CDR1 is SGHTA and CDR2 FQGTGA. This CDR3 is built from 13 residues. Trimming took 2 bases from V and 7 from J, leaving 6 bases between them. Here the CDR3 reads CASSLAPNSPLHF. The CDR3 DNA reads TGTGCCAGCAGCTTAGCCCCAAATTCACCCCTCCACTTT.

The chain combines TRBV27 with TRBJ1-5, with TRBD1 matching 11 bases. CDR3 length: 19 residues. V shed 5 bases, J shed 0 bases, and the junction held 12 bases outside the gene matches. The germline V gene encodes CDR1 MNHEY and CDR2 SMNVEV (reference sequence). CDR3 nucleotide sequence: TGTGCCAGCAGTCCCAGGACAGGGGGCGATCTCTATAGCAATCAGCCCCAGCATTTT. Translated: CASSPRTGGDLYSNQPQHF.

This chain uses TRBV2 with TRBJ1-4, with a weak D call TRBD1 (5 bases). Germline CDR1 is SNHLY and CDR2 is FYNNEI. The CDR3 contains 18 residues. The V and J ends lost 2 bases and 4 bases respectively, with 20 bases between them. CDR3 in amino acids: CASSEKGPLPGGNEKLFF. CDR3 bases: TGTGCCAGCAGTGAAAAGGGGCCGCTCCCGGGAGGTAATGAAAAACTGTTTTTT.

This clone was counted once. CDR3 region: CASSSAGFYNSPLHF. The CDR3, as DNA: TGTGCCAGCAGCTCGGCAGGGTTCTATAATTCACCCCTCCACTTT. The chain combines TRBV5-5 with TRBJ1-6; perhaps TRBD1 as D (5 bases). Germline loops: CDR1 SGHKS, CDR2 YYEKEE (reference sequence). This CDR3 has 15 amino acids. The V gene lost 3 bases and the J gene lost 3 bases, with 10 bases spanning the gap.

CDR3 sequence reads: CAWSSDGPRSPLHF. CDR3 coding DNA: TGTGCCTGGAGTTCGGACGGACCGCGCTCACCCCTCCACTTT. The chain has TRBV30 and TRBJ1-6; D is undetermined. Germline V CDR1 and CDR2: GTSNPN, SVGIG (reference sequence). V dropped 2 bases and J dropped 10 bases, with 15 bases sitting between them. The CDR3 sequence is 14 residues long. The entire variable domain, with the rest obtained from reference TRBV30 and TRBJ1-6, is as follows: SQTIHQWPATLVQPVGSPLSLECTVEGTSNPNLYWYRQAAGRGLQLLFYSVGIGQISSEVPQNLSASRPQDRQFILSSKKLLLSDSGFYLCAWSSDGPRSPLHFGNGTRLTVT.

The J gene is TRBJ2-7, the V gene TRBV28, with TRBD1 matching 8 bases. Per the germline V gene, CDR1 is MDHEN and CDR2 is SYDVKM. V gave up 5 bases and J gave up 4 bases; unmatched junction bases: 7. The CDR3 covers 14 residues. The CDR3 DNA sequence: TGTGCCAGCAGTCCAGGGGGCCCAATTTACGAGCAGTACTTC. Translated: CASSPGGPIYEQYF.

The J gene is TRBJ1-4, the V gene TRBV15; the D gene is possibly TRBD1 (5 bases). The CDR3 has 13 amino acids. Trimming removed 3 bases at V and 7 bases at J, with 9 bases between. CDR1 and CDR2 from the germline V gene are LNHNV and YYDKDF (reference sequence). CDR3 nucleotide sequence: TGTGCCACCAGCAGGGGGCGCTTTGAAAAACTGTTTTTT. It is translated as CATSRGRFEKLFF.

The genes are TRBV18 and TRBJ1-2; D not certain. The CDR3 is 13 amino acids. Trimming stripped 3 bases from V and 2 bases from J, with 7 bases between. Per germline, CDR1 KGHSH and CDR2 LQKENI. The DNA of the CDR3 is TGTGCCAGCTCACCCACAAGAAACTATGGCTACACCTTC. Its protein product is CASSPTRNYGYTF.

The gene calls are TRBV6-5 and TRBJ2-7; no reliable D call. CDR1 is MNHEY and CDR2 is SVGAGI in the germline V gene. Trimming removed 2 bases from V and 3 bases from J, with 11 bases in between. This CDR3 region has 14 residues. Here the CDR3 reads CASSYTRTGYEQYF. CDR3 nucleotide sequence: TGTGCCAGCAGTTACACCCGGACGGGCTACGAGCAGTACTTC.

This clone has just a few counts. The rearrangement uses TRBV29-1 and TRBJ2-5; 9 nucleotides match TRBD1. V was clipped by 6 bases and J by 5 bases; unmatched bases: 7. This CDR3 is 13 amino acids long. Germline V gene sequence: CDR1 SQVTM, CDR2 ANQGSEA. CDR3 protein: CSVPGQGWETQYF. CDR3 nucleotides: TGCAGCGTACCGGGACAGGGATGGGAGACCCAGTACTTC.

This chain connects TRBV6-1 to TRBJ2-2; 9 bases are a match to TRBD1. Trimming removed 6 bases from V and 7 bases from J; junction bases left unmatched: 9. Germline loops: CDR1 MNHNS, CDR2 SASEGT. The CDR3 length is 15 residues. The CDR3 here is CASSRWTGEIGELFF. CDR3 DNA sequence: TGTGCCAGCAGCCGTTGGACAGGGGAAATCGGGGAGCTGTTTTTT.

The chain joins TRBV9 to TRBJ1-4; no definite D call. The CDR3 totals 15 residues. The V and J ends lost 0 bases and 1 base respectively, with 7 bases between them. Germline V gene lookup returns CDR1 SGDLS and CDR2 YYNGEE. CDR3 coding DNA: TGTGCCAGCAGCGTAGGAGGAAGAACTAATGAAAAACTGTTTTTT. It codes for CASSVGGRTNEKLFF.

J is TRBJ1-6 and V is TRBV7-9; possibly TRBD1 for D (5 bases). Germline lookup yields CDR1 SEHNR and CDR2 FQNEAQ (reference sequence). The CDR3 totals 16 residues. The V end was cut by 1 base, the J end by 7 bases, with 14 bases between. The CDR3 protein is CASSLGARAGNSPLHF. The CDR3 nucleotides read TGTGCCAGCAGCTTAGGGGCCAGGGCAGGGAATTCACCCCTCCACTTT.

V gene TRBV4-1 combines with J gene TRBJ2-7; a weak D match, TRBD2 (6 bases). Germline V gives CDR1 MGHRA, CDR2 YSYEKL. Trimming took off 0 bases at V and 4 bases at J, with 13 bases between the two ends. This CDR3 has 15 amino acids. The CDR3 DNA reads as TGCGCCAGCAGCCAAGAAATAGCGGTGATATACGAGCAGTACTTC. Amino acids: CASSQEIAVIYEQYF.